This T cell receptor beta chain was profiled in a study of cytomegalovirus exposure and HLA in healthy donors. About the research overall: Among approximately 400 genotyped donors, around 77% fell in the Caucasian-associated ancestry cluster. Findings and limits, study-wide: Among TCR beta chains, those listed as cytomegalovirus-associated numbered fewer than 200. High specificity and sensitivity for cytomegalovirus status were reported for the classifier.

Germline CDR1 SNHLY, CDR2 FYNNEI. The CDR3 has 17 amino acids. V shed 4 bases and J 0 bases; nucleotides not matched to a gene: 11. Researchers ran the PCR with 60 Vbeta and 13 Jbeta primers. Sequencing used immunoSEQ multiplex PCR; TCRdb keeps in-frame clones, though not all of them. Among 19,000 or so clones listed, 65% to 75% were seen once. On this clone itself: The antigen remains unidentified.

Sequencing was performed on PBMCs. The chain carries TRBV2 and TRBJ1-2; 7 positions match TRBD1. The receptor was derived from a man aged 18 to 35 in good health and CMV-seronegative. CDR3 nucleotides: TGTGCCAGCAGTGCACCCCGGACAGGAGACACTAACTATGGCTACACCTTC. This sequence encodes CASSAPRTGDTNYGYTF. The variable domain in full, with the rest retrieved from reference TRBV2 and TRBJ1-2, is EPEVTQTPSHQVTQMGQEVILRCVPISNHLYFYWYRQILGQKVEFLVSFYNNEISEKSEIFDDQFSVERPDGSNFTLKIRSTKLEDSAMYFCASSAPRTGDTNYGYTFGSGTRLTVV.